This T cell receptor beta chain was profiled in a study of control samples from healthy donors and cancer patients. Germline V gene sequence: CDR1 MNHEY, CDR2 SVGAGI. V lost 6 bases to trimming and J lost 0 bases, with 9 bases between them. CDR3 length: 14 amino acids. TCRdb's table, derived via immunoSEQ multiplex PCR, lists solely in-frame clones and lacks some. The sample lists more than 10,000 clones; 85% to 95% were seen once. The sequencing input was PBMCs. The J gene is TRBJ1-3, the V gene TRBV6-5; D remains unclear. The TCR sequence derives from a man older than 75 with lung cancer. CDR3 sequence: CASSVTASGNTIYF. CDR3 DNA sequence: TGTGCCAGCAGCGTTACAGCCTCTGGAAACACCATATATTTT.